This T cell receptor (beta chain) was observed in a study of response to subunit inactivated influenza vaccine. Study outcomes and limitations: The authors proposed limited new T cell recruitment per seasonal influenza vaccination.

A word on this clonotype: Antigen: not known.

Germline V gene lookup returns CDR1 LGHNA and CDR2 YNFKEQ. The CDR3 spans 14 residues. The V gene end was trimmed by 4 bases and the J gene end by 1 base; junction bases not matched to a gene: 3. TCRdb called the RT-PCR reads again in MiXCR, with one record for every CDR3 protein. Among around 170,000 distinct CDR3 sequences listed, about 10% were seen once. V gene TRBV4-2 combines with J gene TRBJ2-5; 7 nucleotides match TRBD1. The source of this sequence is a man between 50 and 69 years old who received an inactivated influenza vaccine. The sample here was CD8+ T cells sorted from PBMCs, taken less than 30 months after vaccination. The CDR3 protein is CASSPGQSQETQYF. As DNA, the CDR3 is TGTGCCAGCAGCCCGGGACAGTCCCAAGAGACCCAGTACTTC.